This T cell receptor (beta chain) was sequenced during a study of cytomegalovirus exposure and HLA in healthy donors. Study-wide context: Within the Caucasian-associated ancestry cluster were under 85% of the roughly 430 genotyped donors. Whole-study results and caveats: Analysis was carried out at a later point, and it linked a missense DCLRE1C variant to TCR beta V- and J-gene trimming.

The PCR used 60 Vbeta and 13 Jbeta primers. Source study methods: Some 12 million shared chains were among the about 80 million unique TCR beta chains that a later analysis counted. Profiling relied on immunoSEQ multiplex PCR, and the TCRdb table lists in-frame clones only, not all of them. V, J and clone size are taken as reported in that table, and D and trimming were inferred from the DNA itself. The data show around 200,000 clones, roughly four fifths seen once. A remark on this clone: Antigen unknown. Its ends do not fully match the called genes, so a read error is possible.

The CDR3 spans 15 residues. The germline V gene encodes CDR1 SSHAT and CDR2 FNYEAQ (reference sequence). The chain joins TRBV7-7 to TRBJ2-3; no clear D gene. This TCR was recovered from a man aged 50 to 60 in good health and CMV-seronegative. Sequencing was done on a sample of PBMCs. This CDR3 reads CASSLGAGRTDTQYF. The CDR3 DNA reads TGTGCTAGCAGTTTAGGAGCTGGTCGCACAGATACGCAGTATTTT. Complete variable domain (other parts from reference TRBV7-7 and TRBJ2-3): GAGVSQSPRYKVTKRGQDVTLRCDPISSHATLYWYQQALGQGPEFLTYFNYEAQPDKSGLPSDRFSAERPEGSISTLTIQRTEQRDSAMYRCASSLGAGRTDTQYFGPGTRLTVL.